The following is a T cell receptor (beta chain) sequence with its context. Its cognate antigen is unknown. The record originates from a study of T cell responses to AZD1222 COVID-19 vaccine. This CDR3 spans 13 amino acids. The germline V gene has CDR1 SGHVS and CDR2 FQNEAQ. V shed 5 bases and J 9 bases; nucleotides not matched to a gene: 4. Findings and limits, study-wide: White British donors predominated, females outnumbered males, and clonal diversity was possibly underestimated. Nearly half of unique spike-specific TCRs reportedly avoided B.1.351 and B.1.1.7 mutated regions. Among AZD1222 vaccinees, only 5 or 6 were seropositive at baseline.

Only in-frame clones appear in the TCRdb table, and some are missing; sequencing was by immunoSEQ multiplex PCR. The table lists 150,000 to 160,000 clones, roughly nine tenths of them singletons. The clonotype was recovered from an adult in good health. This specimen was peripheral blood, taken on day 0 of MenACWY control vaccination. The chain is built from TRBV7-8 and TRBJ1-2; 12 positions agree with TRBD1. CDR3 region: CASSRDRGLSYTF. The CDR3 DNA follows: TGTGCCAGCAGCCGGGACAGGGGGCTTAGCTACACCTTC.